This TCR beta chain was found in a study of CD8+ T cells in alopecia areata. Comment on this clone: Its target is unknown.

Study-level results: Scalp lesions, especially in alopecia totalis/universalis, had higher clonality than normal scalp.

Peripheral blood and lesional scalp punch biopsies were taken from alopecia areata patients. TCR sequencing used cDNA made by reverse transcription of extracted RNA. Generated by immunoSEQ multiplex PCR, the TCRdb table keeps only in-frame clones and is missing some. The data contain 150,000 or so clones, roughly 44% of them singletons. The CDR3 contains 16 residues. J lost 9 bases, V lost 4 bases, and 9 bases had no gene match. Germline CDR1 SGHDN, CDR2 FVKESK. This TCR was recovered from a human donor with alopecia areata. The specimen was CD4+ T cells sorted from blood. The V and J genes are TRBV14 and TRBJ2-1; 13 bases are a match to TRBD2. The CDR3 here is CASSPWTSGSGGEQFF. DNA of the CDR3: TGTGCCAGCAGCCCCTGGACTAGCGGGAGTGGCGGTGAGCAGTTCTTC.